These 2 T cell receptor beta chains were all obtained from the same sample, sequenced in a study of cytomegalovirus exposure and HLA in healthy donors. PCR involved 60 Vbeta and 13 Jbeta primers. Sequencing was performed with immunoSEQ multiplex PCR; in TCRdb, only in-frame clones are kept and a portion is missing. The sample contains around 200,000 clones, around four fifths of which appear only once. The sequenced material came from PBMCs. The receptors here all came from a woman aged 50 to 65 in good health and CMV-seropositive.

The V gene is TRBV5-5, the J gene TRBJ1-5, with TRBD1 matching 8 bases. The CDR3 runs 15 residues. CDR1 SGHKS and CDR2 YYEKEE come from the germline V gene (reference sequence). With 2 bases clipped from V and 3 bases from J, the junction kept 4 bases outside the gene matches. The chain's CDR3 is CASSLGQGPNQPQHF. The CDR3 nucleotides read TGTGCCAGCAGCTTAGGACAGGGCCCCAATCAGCCCCAGCATTTT.

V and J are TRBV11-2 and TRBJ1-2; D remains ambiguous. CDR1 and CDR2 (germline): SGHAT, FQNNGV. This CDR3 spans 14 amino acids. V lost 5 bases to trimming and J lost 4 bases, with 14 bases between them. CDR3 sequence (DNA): TGTGCCAGCAGCGGAGAGCCCAGTACCTATGGCTACACCTTC. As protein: CASSGEPSTYGYTF.